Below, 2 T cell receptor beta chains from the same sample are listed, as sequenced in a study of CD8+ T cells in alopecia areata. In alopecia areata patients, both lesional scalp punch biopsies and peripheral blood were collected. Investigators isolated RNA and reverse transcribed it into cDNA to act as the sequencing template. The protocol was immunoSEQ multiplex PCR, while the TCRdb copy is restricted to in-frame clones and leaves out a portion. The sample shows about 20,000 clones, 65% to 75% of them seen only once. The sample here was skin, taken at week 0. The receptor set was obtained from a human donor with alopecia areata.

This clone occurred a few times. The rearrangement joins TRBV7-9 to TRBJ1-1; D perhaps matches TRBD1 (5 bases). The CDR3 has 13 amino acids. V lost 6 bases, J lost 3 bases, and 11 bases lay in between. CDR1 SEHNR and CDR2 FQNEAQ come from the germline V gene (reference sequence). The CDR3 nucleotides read TGTGCCAGCAGTAACGGGGCTCACACTGAAGCTTTCTTT. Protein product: CASSNGAHTEAFF.

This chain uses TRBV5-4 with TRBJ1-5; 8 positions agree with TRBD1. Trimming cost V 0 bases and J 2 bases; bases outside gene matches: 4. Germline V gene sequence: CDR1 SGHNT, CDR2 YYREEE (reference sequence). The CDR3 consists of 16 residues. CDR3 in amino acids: CASSLGTGIGNQPQHF. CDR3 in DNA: TGTGCCAGCAGCTTGGGGACAGGGATTGGCAATCAGCCCCAGCATTTT.